This T cell receptor (beta chain) was captured by sequencing in a study of control samples from healthy donors and cancer patients. Profiled with immunoSEQ multiplex PCR; TCRdb holds only in-frame clones, not every one. The sample holds about 140,000 clones, more than 90% seen once. CDR1 and CDR2 from the germline V gene are SGHNT and YYREEE (reference sequence). This CDR3 contains 14 residues. V shed 2 bases and J shed 7 bases, with 15 bases lying between them. The clonotype was recovered from a man between 25 and 39 years old in good health. The V gene is TRBV5-4, the J gene TRBJ1-1; D remains unclear. The specimen was blood. The CDR3 protein is CASSFWSWDDEAFF. The CDR3 region has the DNA TGTGCCAGCAGCTTTTGGTCGTGGGATGATGAAGCTTTCTTT.